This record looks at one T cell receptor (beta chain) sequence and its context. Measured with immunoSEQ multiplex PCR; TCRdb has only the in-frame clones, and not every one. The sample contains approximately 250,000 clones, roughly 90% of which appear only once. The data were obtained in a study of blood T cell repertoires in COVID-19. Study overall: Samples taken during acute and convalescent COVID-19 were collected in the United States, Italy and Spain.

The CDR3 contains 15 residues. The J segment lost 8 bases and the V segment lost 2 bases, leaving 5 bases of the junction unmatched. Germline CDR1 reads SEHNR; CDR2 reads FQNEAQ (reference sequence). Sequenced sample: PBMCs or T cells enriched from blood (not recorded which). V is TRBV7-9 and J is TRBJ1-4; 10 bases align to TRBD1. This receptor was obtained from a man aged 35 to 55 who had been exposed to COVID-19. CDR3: CASSLYGTGDEKLFF. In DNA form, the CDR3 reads TGTGCCAGCAGCTTATACGGGACAGGGGACGAAAAACTGTTTTTT.